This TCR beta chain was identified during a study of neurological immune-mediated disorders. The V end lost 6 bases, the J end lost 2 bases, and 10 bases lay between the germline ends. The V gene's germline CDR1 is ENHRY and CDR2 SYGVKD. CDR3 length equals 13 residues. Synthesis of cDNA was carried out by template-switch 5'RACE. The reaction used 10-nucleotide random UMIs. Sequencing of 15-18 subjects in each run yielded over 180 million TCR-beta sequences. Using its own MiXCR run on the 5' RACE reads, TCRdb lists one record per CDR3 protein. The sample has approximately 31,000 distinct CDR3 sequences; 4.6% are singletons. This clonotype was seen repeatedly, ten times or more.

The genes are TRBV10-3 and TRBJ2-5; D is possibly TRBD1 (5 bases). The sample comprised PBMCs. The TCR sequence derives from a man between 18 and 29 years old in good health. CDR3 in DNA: TGTGCCATCAGACAGGTGGGGCAAGAGACCCAGTACTTC. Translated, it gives CAIRQVGQETQYF.